The T cell receptor (beta chain) under discussion was sequenced for a study of T cell responses to AZD1222 COVID-19 vaccine. Points from the study as a whole: Baseline testing showed seropositivity in only a handful of AZD1222 recipients.

The CDR3 has 14 amino acids. V was pared by 5 bases and J by 1 base, with 11 bases between. Germline loops: CDR1 MNHEY, CDR2 SMNVEV (reference sequence). Assay used: immunoSEQ multiplex PCR; TCRdb lists only in-frame clones, some missing. The sample contains roughly 100,000 clones, 80% to 90% of which appear only once. With respect to this clone: Its antigen remains unidentified.

The TCR comes from an adult in good health. The starting material was peripheral blood, obtained on day 0 of AZD1222 vaccination. The chain recombines TRBV27 with TRBJ1-1; D is perhaps TRBD1 (6 bases). CDR3 loop: CASSVQGRNTEAFF. Here the CDR3 DNA reads TGTGCCAGCAGTGTACAGGGTAGGAACACTGAAGCTTTCTTT.